This T cell receptor beta chain was identified in a study of identical twins. In the case of this clonotype: What it binds is unknown.

Study-level findings and limits: In beta out-of-frame sequences, the excess sharing between twins was weaker. Invariant T cells like MAIT and iNKT could partly confound the zero-insertion analyses. The study reached conclusions through statistical analysis that was cross-sectional, not following the same donors. Beta clonotypes that were abundant in cord blood contained fewer insertions, a pattern absent from memory repertoires.

TCRdb re-called the 5' RACE reads with MiXCR, one entry per CDR3 protein. The sample records about 530,000 distinct CDR3 sequences, 12% to 15% being singletons. This CDR3 has 15 amino acids. V dropped 7 bases and J dropped 5 bases, with 15 bases sitting between them. These data were also filed under a second study, of yellow fever vaccine responses in identical twins.

The chain is built from TRBV12-3 or TRBV12-4 and TRBJ1-6; no reliable D call. This TCR was recovered from a woman under 30 in good health. Sequencing was performed on CD4+ T cells sorted from blood. CDR3 in amino acids: CASTPTGRHNSPLHF. In DNA, the CDR3 is TGTGCCAGCACCCCGACTGGCAGACATAATTCACCCCTCCACTTT.